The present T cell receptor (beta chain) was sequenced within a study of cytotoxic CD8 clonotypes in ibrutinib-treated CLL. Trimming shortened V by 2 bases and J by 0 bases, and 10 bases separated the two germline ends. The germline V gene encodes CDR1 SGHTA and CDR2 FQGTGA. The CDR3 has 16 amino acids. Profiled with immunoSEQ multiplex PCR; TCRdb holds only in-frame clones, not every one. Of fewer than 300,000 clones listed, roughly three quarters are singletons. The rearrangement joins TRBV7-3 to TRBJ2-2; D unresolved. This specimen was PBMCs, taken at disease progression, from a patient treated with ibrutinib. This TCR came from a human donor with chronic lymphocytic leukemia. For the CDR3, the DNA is TGTGCCAGCAGCTTAGGCGGTTTCGCGAACACCGGGGAGCTGTTTTTT. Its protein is CASSLGGFANTGELFF.